This T cell receptor beta chain appears in the sequencing data of a study of blood T cells in healthy people across ages. Study results and caveats: Researchers judged that diversity estimates from one million T cells fell short of true values.

The CDR3 is made up of 19 amino acids. Germline V CDR1 and CDR2: MGHDK, SYGVNS. Trimming cost V 3 bases and J 0 bases, with 23 bases left between them. Next came a second PCR, run for roughly 6 to 11 cycles, which used a sample-barcoded 5' primer along with a J-beta primer mix. TCRdb reprocessed the 5' RACE reads with MiXCR, giving one entry per CDR3 protein. This sample has more than 700,000 distinct CDR3 sequences, with about 55% found just once. About this clonotype itself: Its antigen is unidentified.

V usage is TRBV25-1 and J usage is TRBJ1-2; D unresolved. Material: blood. The sequence derives from a man of 80 years or more in good health. The CDR3 region has the DNA TGTGCCAGCAGTGACCCCAGGCAGGCGGGAGGGAACTCTAACTATGGCTACACCTTC. The encoded protein is CASSDPRQAGGNSNYGYTF.